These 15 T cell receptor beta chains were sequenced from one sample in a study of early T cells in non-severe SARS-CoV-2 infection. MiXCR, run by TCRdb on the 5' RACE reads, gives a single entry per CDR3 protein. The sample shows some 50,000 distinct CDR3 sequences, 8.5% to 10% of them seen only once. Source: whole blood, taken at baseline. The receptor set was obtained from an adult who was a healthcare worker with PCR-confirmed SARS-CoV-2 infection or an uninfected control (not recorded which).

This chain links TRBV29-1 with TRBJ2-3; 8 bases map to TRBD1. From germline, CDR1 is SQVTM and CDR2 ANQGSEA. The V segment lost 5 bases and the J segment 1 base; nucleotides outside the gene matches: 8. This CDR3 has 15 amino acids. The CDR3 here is CSVRKDRDGTDTQYF. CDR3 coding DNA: TGCAGCGTTAGGAAGGACAGGGATGGCACAGATACGCAGTATTTT.

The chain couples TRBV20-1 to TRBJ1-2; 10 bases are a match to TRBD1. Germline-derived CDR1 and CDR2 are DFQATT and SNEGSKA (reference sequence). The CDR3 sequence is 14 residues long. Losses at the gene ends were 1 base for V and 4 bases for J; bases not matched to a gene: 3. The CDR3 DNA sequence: TGCAGTGCTAGAGGCGGACAGGGGGGCTATGGCTACACCTTC. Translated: CSARGGQGGYGYTF.

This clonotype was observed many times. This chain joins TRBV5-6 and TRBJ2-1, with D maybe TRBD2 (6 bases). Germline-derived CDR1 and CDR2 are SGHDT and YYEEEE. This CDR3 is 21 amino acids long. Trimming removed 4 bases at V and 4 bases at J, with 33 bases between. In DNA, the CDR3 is TGTGCCAGCAGCCTGAGGCTGGGGTTTTTGAGGAGGGAGGATATATACAATGAGCAGTTCTTC. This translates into CASSLRLGFLRREDIYNEQFF.

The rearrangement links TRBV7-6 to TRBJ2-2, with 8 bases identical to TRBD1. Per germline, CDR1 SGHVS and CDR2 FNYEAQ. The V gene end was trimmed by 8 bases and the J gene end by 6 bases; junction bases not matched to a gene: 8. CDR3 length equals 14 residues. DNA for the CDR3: TGTGCCAGCGCCGGGTACAGGGGGGCCGGGGAGCTGTTTTTT. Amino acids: CASAGYRGAGELFF.

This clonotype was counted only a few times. CDR3 region: CASSIPGDRAHYGYTF. The CDR3 nucleotides read TGTGCCAGTAGTATCCCCGGGGACAGGGCACACTATGGCTACACCTTC. The rearrangement uses TRBV19 and TRBJ1-2; 9 nucleotides agree with TRBD1. V lost 3 bases, J lost 3 bases, and 8 bases stayed unmatched. This CDR3 is built from 16 residues. Germline assignment: CDR1 LNHDA and CDR2 SQIVND (reference sequence).

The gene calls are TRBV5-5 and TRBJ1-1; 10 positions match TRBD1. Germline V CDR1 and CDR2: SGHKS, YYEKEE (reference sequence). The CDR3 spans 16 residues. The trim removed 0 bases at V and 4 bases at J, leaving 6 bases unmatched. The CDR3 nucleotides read TGTGCCAGCAGCTTGGAACTGGGACAGGGGTTCACTGAAGCTTTCTTT. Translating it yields CASSLELGQGFTEAFF. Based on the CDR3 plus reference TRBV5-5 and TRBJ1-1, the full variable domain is DAGVTQSPTHLIKTRGQQVTLRCSPISGHKSVSWYQQVLGQGPQFIFQYYEKEERGRGNFPDRFSARQFPNYSSELNVNALLLGDSALYLCASSLELGQGFTEAFFGQGTRLTVV.

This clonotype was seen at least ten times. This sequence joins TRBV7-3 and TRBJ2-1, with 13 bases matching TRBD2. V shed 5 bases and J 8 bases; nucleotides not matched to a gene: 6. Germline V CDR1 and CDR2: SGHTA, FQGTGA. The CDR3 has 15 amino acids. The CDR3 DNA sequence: TGTGCCAGCAGCGCGGGACTAGCGGGACTGGATGAGCAGTTCTTC. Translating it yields CASSAGLAGLDEQFF.

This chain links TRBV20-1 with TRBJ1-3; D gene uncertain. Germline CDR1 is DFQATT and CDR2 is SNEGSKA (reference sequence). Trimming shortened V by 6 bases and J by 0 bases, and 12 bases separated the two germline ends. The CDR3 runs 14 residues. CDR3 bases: TGCAGTGCCCAGGCGGCGAGCTCTGGAAACACCATATATTTT. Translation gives CSAQAASSGNTIYF.

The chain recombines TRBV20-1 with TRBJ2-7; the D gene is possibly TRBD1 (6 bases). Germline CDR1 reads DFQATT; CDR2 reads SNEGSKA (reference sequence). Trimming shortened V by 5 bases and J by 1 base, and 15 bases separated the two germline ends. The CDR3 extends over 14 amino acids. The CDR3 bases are TGCAGTGCTGGAATTCAGACAGGTTCCTACGAGCAGTACTTC. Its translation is CSAGIQTGSYEQYF.

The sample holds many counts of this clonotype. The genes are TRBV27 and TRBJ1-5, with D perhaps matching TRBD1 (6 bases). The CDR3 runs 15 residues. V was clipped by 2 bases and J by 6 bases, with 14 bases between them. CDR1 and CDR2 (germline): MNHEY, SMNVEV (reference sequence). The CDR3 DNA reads TGTGCCAGCAGTTTAACAGGGCGCCCCGCTCAGCCCCAGCATTTT. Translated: CASSLTGRPAQPQHF.

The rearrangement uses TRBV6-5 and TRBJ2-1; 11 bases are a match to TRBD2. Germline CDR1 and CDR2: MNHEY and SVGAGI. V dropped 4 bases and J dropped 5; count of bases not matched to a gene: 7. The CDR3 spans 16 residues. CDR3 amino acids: CASSSVVAGGNNEQFF. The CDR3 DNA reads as TGTGCCAGCAGTTCCGTCGTAGCGGGAGGGAACAATGAGCAGTTCTTC.

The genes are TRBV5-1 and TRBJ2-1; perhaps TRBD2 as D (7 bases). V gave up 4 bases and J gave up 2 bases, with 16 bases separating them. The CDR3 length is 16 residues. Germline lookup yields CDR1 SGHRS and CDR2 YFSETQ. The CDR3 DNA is TGCGCCAGCAGCCCCGGGGGGCGGGGGCCCTACAATGAGCAGTTCTTC. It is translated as CASSPGGRGPYNEQFF.

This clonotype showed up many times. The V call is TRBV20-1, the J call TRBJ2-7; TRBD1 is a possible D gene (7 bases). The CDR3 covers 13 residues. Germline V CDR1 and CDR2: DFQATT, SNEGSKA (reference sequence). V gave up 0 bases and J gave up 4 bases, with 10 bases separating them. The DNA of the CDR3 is TGCAGTGCTAGAGACAGGGGGGATTACGAGCAGTACTTC. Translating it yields CSARDRGDYEQYF.

CDR3 residues: CSASGTGVTDTQYF. The CDR3 region has the DNA TGCAGTGCTTCTGGCACAGGGGTAACAGATACGCAGTATTTT. The V and J genes are TRBV20-1 and TRBJ2-3; 7 positions match TRBD1. The CDR3 covers 14 residues. The germline CDR1 and CDR2 sequences are DFQATT and SNEGSKA (reference sequence). V dropped 5 bases and J dropped 3; count of bases not matched to a gene: 8.

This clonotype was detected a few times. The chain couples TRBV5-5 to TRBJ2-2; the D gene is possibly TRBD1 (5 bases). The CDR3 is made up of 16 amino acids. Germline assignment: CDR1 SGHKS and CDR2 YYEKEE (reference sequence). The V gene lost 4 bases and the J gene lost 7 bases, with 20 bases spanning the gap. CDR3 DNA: TGTGCCAGCAGCCTGGACATAGAAGGCCTCTTCGGGGAGCTGTTTTTT. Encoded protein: CASSLDIEGLFGELFF.